This T cell receptor beta chain was found in a study of somatic mutations in cytotoxic T cells in rheumatoid arthritis. Looking at the study overall: Flow cytometric sorting isolated some V beta antibody-stained T-cell populations at nearly 100% purity, and among them were V beta1+ cells that underwent TCRB sequencing.

Study-level findings and limits: Antigen targets of the expanded CD8+ clones remained unidentified. No age-related increase in CD8+ clonality was seen in healthy controls, but one was seen in rheumatoid arthritis patients.

The CD4+ and CD8+ fractions came from positive magnetic bead selection and were purity-checked by flow cytometry. This clone was seen a few times. Its specificity is unknown. Profiled with immunoSEQ multiplex PCR; TCRdb holds only in-frame clones, not every one. The top ten hold less than 35% of the sample, which has about 6,300 clones, approximately 80% seen once. This sequence originates from a woman in her 70s with rheumatoid arthritis. This specimen was CD8+ T cells sorted from blood, taken at a follow-up visit.

DNA for the CDR3: TGTGCCAGCAGTCTACGGGACGCTGGGTTGGAGACCCAGTACTTC. Protein: CASSLRDAGLETQYF. This chain uses TRBV27 with TRBJ2-5; D is perhaps TRBD1 or TRBD2 (5 bases each). Trimming took off 5 bases at V and 5 bases at J, with 18 bases between the two ends. Germline V CDR1 and CDR2: MNHEY, SMNVEV (reference sequence). The CDR3 is 15 residues long.